A selection of T cell receptor beta chains follows, all from one sample in a study of blood T cell repertoires in COVID-19. Using immunoSEQ multiplex PCR, the repertoire was profiled, and TCRdb retains in-frame clones only, with some absent. The profile covers some 110,000 clones, with around 77% appearing a single time and roughly 17% taken by the ten largest. The sample comprised peripheral blood. The receptors here all came from a man in his 60s with active or convalescent COVID-19. Both conserved end residues are part of each CDR3. Each record gives: V gene, J gene, D gene, clone size, CDR3 length, CDR3 DNA, CDR3 protein. D genes are given only for firm matches. Some rows have no size entry. The others give once, few or many, or a class for an expanded clone.

TRBV6-6	TRBJ1-4	TRBD1	-	14	TGTGCCAGCAGTTACCGGCAGGGGGAAGAAAAACTGTTTTTT	CASSYRQGEEKLFF
TRBV5-6	TRBJ2-5	-	once	15	TGTGCCAGCAGCCTCCTACCGACGGGTCAAGAGACCCAGTACTTC	CASSLLPTGQETQYF
TRBV29-1	TRBJ2-5	TRBD1	-	13	TGCAGCGTCCACAGGGGAATCGGGGAGACCCAGTACTTC	CSVHRGIGETQYF
TRBV10-3	TRBJ1-5	TRBD1	-	14	TGTGCCATCAGTCCCAGGGGGCGGGATCAGCCCCAGCATTTT	CAISPRGRDQPQHF
TRBV19	TRBJ2-7	-	-	13	TGTGCCAGTAGGGGGGACCGGGGGTACGAGCAGTACTTC	CASRGDRGYEQYF
TRBV28	TRBJ1-6	TRBD1	once	17	TGTGCCAGCAGTTTACCGGGACAGGGGGCATGGGGGACACCCCTCCACTTT	CASSLPGQGAWGTPLHF
TRBV3-1/TRBV3-2	TRBJ2-3	-	-	16	TGTGCCAGCAGCCAAGGGGGGGAACTAACCACAGATACGCAGTATTTT	CASSQGGELTTDTQYF
TRBV3-1/TRBV3-2	TRBJ1-6	-	-	17	TGTGCCAGCAGCCAAGATCCTCGACAGGTTTATAATTCACCCCTCCACTTT	CASSQDPRQVYNSPLHF
TRBV6-5	TRBJ1-2	-	many	15	TGTGCCAGCAGCCCACCAGGGAACGATAACTATGGCTACACCTTC	CASSPPGNDNYGYTF
TRBV2	TRBJ2-3	-	few	14	TGTGCCAGTAACAGGGTAATAAGCGCAGATACGCAGTATTTT	CASNRVISADTQYF
TRBV13	TRBJ1-1	-	-	14	TGTGCCAGCAGCTTAGGTCATTCGAACACTGAAGCTTTCTTT	CASSLGHSNTEAFF
TRBV13	TRBJ2-2	TRBD1	-	17	TGTGCCAGCCGACTGAAAGGGACAGGGGTAGGAACCGGGGAGCTGTTTTTT	CASRLKGTGVGTGELFF
TRBV15	TRBJ1-4	-	few	13	TGTGCCACCCGAACCAAAGGGGCGGAAAAACTGTTTTTT	CATRTKGAEKLFF
TRBV7-2	TRBJ2-5	-	-	15	TGTGCCAGCAGCTCCGGGAGCTCCTGGGAAGAGACCCAGTACTTC	CASSSGSSWEETQYF
TRBV11-3	TRBJ2-3	TRBD2	-	16	TGTGCCAGCAGCTCCGGGACTACCGCTAGCACAGATACGCAGTATTTT	CASSSGTTASTDTQYF
TRBV6-4	TRBJ2-5	TRBD2	-	13	TGTGCCAGCAGAGGACTAGCGGGAGAAACCCAGTACTTC	CASRGLAGETQYF
TRBV11-3	TRBJ2-7	TRBD2	-	15	TGTGCCAGCAGCTCCGGAGCGGGAGGATCCTACGAGCAGTACTTC	CASSSGAGGSYEQYF
TRBV25-1	TRBJ2-1	TRBD2	-	17	TGTGCCAGCAGTCCTTCCGCAGGGACTAGCGGATACAATGAGCAGTTCTTC	CASSPSAGTSGYNEQFF
TRBV4-2	TRBJ2-2	TRBD2	-	17	TGTGCCAGCAGCCAAGATAAGCGGGAGGCCGCCACCGGGGAGCTGTTTTTT	CASSQDKREAATGELFF
TRBV7-2	TRBJ2-1	-	few	15	TGTGCCAGCAGCTTAGAACAGGGCTCCTACAATGAGCAGTTCTTC	CASSLEQGSYNEQFF
TRBV12-2	TRBJ1-1	-	-	15	TGTGCAAGTCGCCCCAGACGGGGGTTTAACACTGAAGCTTTCTTT	CASRPRRGFNTEAFF
TRBV2	TRBJ1-4	TRBD1	-	14	TGTGCCAGCAGTGCTTTCCAGGGGGGAGAAAAACTGTTTTTT	CASSAFQGGEKLFF
TRBV19	TRBJ2-7	TRBD1	-	13	TGTGCCAGTAGGGGGACAGGGGACTACGAGCAGTACTTC	CASRGTGDYEQYF
TRBV6-5	TRBJ2-1	-	once	16	TGTGCCAGCAGTTACTCGAGGGGTTCGGGAGACAATGAGCAGTTCTTC	CASSYSRGSGDNEQFF
TRBV10-2	TRBJ2-3	-	-	12	TGCGCCAGCAGTCCGTACACAGATACGCAGTATTTT	CASSPYTDTQYF
TRBV18	TRBJ1-5	TRBD1	-	14	TGTGCCAGCTCATCCCGACAGGGCCATCAGCCCCAGCATTTT	CASSSRQGHQPQHF
TRBV21-1	TRBJ2-7	-	-	16	TGTGCCAGCAGCAAAGAGAGGGTAGCGGGACCCTACGAGCAGTACTTC	CASSKERVAGPYEQYF
TRBV5-1	TRBJ1-4	-	-	16	TGCGCCAGCAGCCTTACGACTCCGGCAGCTAATGAAAAACTGTTTTTT	CASSLTTPAANEKLFF
TRBV28	TRBJ1-4	-	-	15	TGTGCCAGCGGTTGGGAGCGGACAGTTAATGAAAAACTGTTTTTT	CASGWERTVNEKLFF
TRBV19	TRBJ2-2	TRBD2	-	14	TGTGCCAGTAGAGTAGCGGGTAGCACCGGGGAGCTGTTTTTT	CASRVAGSTGELFF
TRBV25-1	TRBJ1-1	-	-	13	TGTGCCAGCAGTGGACTTGGGGCTACTGAAGCTTTCTTT	CASSGLGATEAFF
TRBV27	TRBJ2-3	-	-	13	TGTGCCAGCACTAGAACTAGCACAGATACGCAGTATTTT	CASTRTSTDTQYF
TRBV29-1	TRBJ1-5	-	-	12	TGCAGCGTTGGAGGGGAGGGTCAGCCCCAGCATTTT	CSVGGEGQPQHF
TRBV10-3	TRBJ2-7	TRBD2	-	13	TGTGCCATCACCGACGGGGGGGCCTACGAGCAGTACTTC	CAITDGGAYEQYF
TRBV27	TRBJ2-1	TRBD2	-	19	TGTGCCAGCAGTTTAAGTCGGGGGGGGAGGGAACTATACATAAATGAGCAGTTCTTC	CASSLSRGGRELYINEQFF
TRBV5-1	TRBJ2-1	TRBD2	-	16	TGCGCCAGCAGTTCCCGGACTAGCGGGAGACCCAATGAGCAGTTCTTC	CASSSRTSGRPNEQFF
TRBV18	TRBJ2-2	-	-	15	TGTGCCAGCTCACCACCTACCGGGTACGCCGGGGAGCTGTTTTTT	CASSPPTGYAGELFF
TRBV11-2	TRBJ2-3	TRBD2	-	18	TGTGCCAGCAGCCCCGGGACTAGCGGGAGGTACCCTCAAGATACGCAGTATTTT	CASSPGTSGRYPQDTQYF
TRBV7-9	TRBJ2-7	TRBD2	-	17	TGTGCCAGCAGCTCCCTTAGCGGGAGAAGGAGCTCCTACGAGCAGTACTTC	CASSSLSGRRSSYEQYF
TRBV24-1	TRBJ2-1	TRBD2	once	18	TGTGCCACCAGTGATTCCCGACTAGCGGGAAACTCCTACAATGAGCAGTTCTTC	CATSDSRLAGNSYNEQFF
TRBV5-1	TRBJ2-7	TRBD2	few	15	TGCGCCAGCAGCTTGAGGCCTAGCGGGAGCTACGAGCAGTACTTC	CASSLRPSGSYEQYF
TRBV12-3/TRBV12-4	TRBJ2-2	-	-	12	TGTGCCAGCAGTCTTGAACTCGGGGAGCTGTTTTTT	CASSLELGELFF
TRBV29-1	TRBJ2-3	TRBD2	-	12	TGCAGCGGCCGGGAGGCCACAGATACGCAGTATTTT	CSGREATDTQYF
TRBV6-2/TRBV6-3	TRBJ1-4	TRBD1	few	14	TGTGCCAGCAGTCCGGGACAGCAGGGTGAAAAACTGTTTTTT	CASSPGQQGEKLFF
TRBV27	TRBJ1-6	TRBD1	-	14	TGTGCCAGCAGTTTGGGACAGGGAAGGACACCCCTCCACTTT	CASSLGQGRTPLHF
TRBV7-2	TRBJ2-7	TRBD2	-	17	TGTGCCAGCAGCTTAGGTCGGTCGCTAGCGGGGTCCTACGAGCAGTACTTC	CASSLGRSLAGSYEQYF
TRBV5-1	TRBJ2-7	TRBD2	-	14	TGCGCCAGCAGCTCAGGACTAGCGGGTTACGAGCAGTACTTC	CASSSGLAGYEQYF
TRBV15	TRBJ2-5	-	-	14	TGTGCCACCAGCAGAGGCGGCCGGCAAGAGACCCAGTACTTC	CATSRGGRQETQYF
TRBV5-8	TRBJ1-2	-	-	12	TGTGCCAGCAGCGGGGCGGGGTATGGCTACACCTTC	CASSGAGYGYTF
TRBV28	TRBJ2-6	TRBD2	-	20	TGTGCCAGCAGCCCTCCTATAGCGCTAGCGGGAGGGCATGGGGCCAACGTCCTGACTTTC	CASSPPIALAGGHGANVLTF
TRBV9	TRBJ1-6	-	-	14	TGTGCCAGCAGCGAGGGGGTGGGGAATTCACCCCTCCACTTT	CASSEGVGNSPLHF
TRBV4-3	TRBJ2-1	TRBD2	many	16	TGCGCCAGCAGCCAAAGTACTAGCGGGAACTTCAATGAGCAGTTCTTC	CASSQSTSGNFNEQFF
TRBV6-5	TRBJ2-5	-	-	15	TGTGCCAGCAGTTACTCCCGGGATGCCCAAGAGACCCAGTACTTC	CASSYSRDAQETQYF
TRBV4-1	TRBJ2-1	-	-	14	TGCGCCAGCAGCCAAGATAGGCGGGTCAATGAGCAGTTCTTC	CASSQDRRVNEQFF
TRBV20-1	TRBJ1-6	TRBD1	-	15	TGCAGTGCTCGTGCCGGGACAGGGACGAAGGTAGCCCTCCACTTT	CSARAGTGTKVALHF
TRBV28	TRBJ2-7	TRBD1	-	15	TGTGCCAGCAGCACGACAGGGGTACGAATCTACGAGCAGTACTTC	CASSTTGVRIYEQYF
TRBV5-1	TRBJ2-1	TRBD1	once	17	TGCGCCAGCAGCTTCCGGGACAGCCCTACTTCCTACAATGAGCAGTTCTTC	CASSFRDSPTSYNEQFF
TRBV5-4	TRBJ2-7	TRBD1	-	14	TGTGCCAGCAGCGTTAAGACAGGGGACTACGAGCAGTACTTC	CASSVKTGDYEQYF
TRBV11-2	TRBJ2-7	-	-	15	TGTGCCAGCAGCTTAGCAGGGTATGGGCCCTACGAGCAGTACTTC	CASSLAGYGPYEQYF
TRBV11-1	TRBJ2-2	TRBD1	-	14	TGTGCCAGCAGCTCAGGGACAGACTTCGGGGAGCTGTTTTTT	CASSSGTDFGELFF